This TCR beta chain was documented in a study of T cells after posttransplantation cyclophosphamide. Germline CDR1 reads LGHNA; CDR2 reads YSLEER. This CDR3 region has 14 residues. Trimming removed 0 bases from V and 8 bases from J, with 8 bases in between. This table comes from immunoSEQ multiplex PCR, and its TCRdb copy is limited to in-frame clones, with some not included. Altogether 41,000 or so clones were found in the sample, and no singletons occur. In this sample, this clone turned up many times. The chain links TRBV4-3 to TRBJ1-6, with D perhaps TRBD1 (6 bases). The sequence was collected from a man younger than 40 in good health and a related stem cell transplant donor. The sample was PBMCs. CDR3 sequence reads: CASSQDRGDSPLHF. The CDR3 nucleotides are TGCGCCAGCAGCCAAGACAGGGGCGATTCACCCCTCCACTTT.